A single sample is the source of the 8 T cell receptor beta chains below, sequenced in a study of neurological immune-mediated disorders. TCRdb re-called the 5' RACE reads with MiXCR, one entry per CDR3 protein. The table has more than 50,000 distinct CDR3 sequences, under 30% seen once. The time point denotes: technical triplicate 2. Material for sequencing was PBMCs. These receptors originate from a man between 60 and 70 years old with HTLV-1-associated myelopathy (HAM/TSP).

This clonotype was recorded a few times. The chain recombines TRBV2 with TRBJ1-2; no firm D call. The CDR3 is made up of 16 amino acids. V shed 7 bases and J shed 4 bases, with 22 bases lying between them. Germline assignment: CDR1 SNHLY and CDR2 FYNNEI. CDR3 bases: TGTGCCAGCACCCGTAGTGTAGGAACGGACCCCTATGGCTACACCTTC. Its translation is CASTRSVGTDPYGYTF.

In its sample, this clonotype was seen many times. V is TRBV15 and J is TRBJ2-7; D is uncertain. Per the germline V gene, CDR1 is LNHNV and CDR2 is YYDKDF (reference sequence). The CDR3 covers 16 residues. V gave up 4 bases and J gave up 6 bases, with 22 bases separating them. This CDR3 is CATSTRVGGGRTEQYF. The CDR3 DNA is TGTGCCACCAGCACCCGGGTCGGCGGCGGCAGGACCGAGCAGTACTTC.

This clonotype was counted many times. The chain joins TRBV2 to TRBJ1-5; TRBD1 might be the D (5 bases). The CDR3 covers 14 residues. Trimming took off 4 bases at V and 6 bases at J, with 13 bases between the two ends. Germline V gene data show CDR1 as SNHLY and CDR2 as FYNNEI. The CDR3 spells CASSGVKGLQPQHF. The CDR3 region has the DNA TGTGCCAGCAGTGGAGTCAAGGGGCTTCAGCCCCAGCATTTT.

This clonotype appeared many times. The genes are TRBV27 and TRBJ1-1; no firm D call. Trimming removed 3 bases at V and 1 base at J, with 6 bases between. This CDR3 contains 13 residues. In germline, CDR1 is MNHEY, CDR2 SMNVEV (reference sequence). The CDR3 DNA sequence: TGTGCCAGCAGTTTGGCGGCGAACACTGAAGCTTTCTTT. As protein: CASSLAANTEAFF.

This clonotype was counted between two and nine times. This rearrangement joins TRBV6-6 to TRBJ2-1; TRBD1 is a possible D gene (5 bases). Deletions cut 2 bases from V and 3 bases from J, with 11 bases between. Germline CDR1 is MNHNY and CDR2 is SVGAGI (reference sequence). The CDR3 totals 15 residues. In nucleotides, the CDR3 is TGTGCCAGCAGTTACGGCAGGGCCCTCTACAATGAGCAGTTCTTC. This codes for CASSYGRALYNEQFF.

This clonotype occurred many times. The chain combines TRBV28 with TRBJ2-7; 8 positions match TRBD2. This CDR3 is built from 16 residues. The junction had 9 bases not matched to a gene; V was cut back by 4 bases and J by 1 base. The germline V gene has CDR1 MDHEN and CDR2 SYDVKM. CDR3 residues: CASSSVVTSVSYEQYF. CDR3 in DNA: TGTGCCAGCAGTTCGGTGGTGACTAGCGTTTCCTACGAGCAGTACTTC.

This chain connects TRBV4-1 to TRBJ2-1; 9 positions match TRBD1. This CDR3 has 15 amino acids. Trimming at V came to 6 bases and at J to 7 bases, leaving 10 bases not matched to a gene. Germline loops: CDR1 MGHRA, CDR2 YSYEKL. Here the CDR3 DNA reads TGCGCCAGCAGTGGGTTGGGGACAGGGTTGAATGAGCAGTTCTTC. Residues: CASSGLGTGLNEQFF.

This clonotype has a count of ten or more. The chain carries TRBV5-1 and TRBJ1-3; D is ambiguous. The CDR3 runs 13 residues. Germline-derived CDR1 and CDR2 are SGHRS and YFSETQ. V was clipped by 2 bases and J by 2 bases, with 5 bases between them. CDR3 coding DNA: TGCGCCAGCAGCTTAGATCCTGGAAACACCATATATTTT. Its translation is CASSLDPGNTIYF.